Presented here are 4 T cell receptor beta chains from one specimen sequenced in a study of OX40 agonist ivuxolimab in advanced cancers. Some clones are missing from TCRdb's copy, which holds only in-frame ones; the method was immunoSEQ multiplex PCR. Altogether about 79,000 clones are present, approximately 94% being singletons, with the ten largest covering roughly a tenth. The sequencing used CD4+ or CD8+ T cells sorted from blood, collected in a trial of the OX40 agonist ivuxolimab. The source is an adult with an advanced solid tumor such as melanoma, head and neck, liver or kidney cancer.

The chain carries TRBV7-2 and TRBJ2-3, with unresolved D. The CDR3 runs to 13 residues. The V gene lost 4 bases and the J gene lost 4 bases, with 9 bases spanning the gap. The germline gives CDR1 SGHTA, CDR2 FQGNSA. The CDR3 spells CASSSQPADTQYF. In DNA form, the CDR3 reads TGTGCCAGCAGCTCCCAGCCGGCAGATACGCAGTATTTT.

This chain connects TRBV7-6 to TRBJ2-3; possibly TRBD1 for D (6 bases). This CDR3 contains 16 residues. CDR1 is SGHVS, CDR2 FNYEAQ, per germline. The ends were cut back, 5 bases at V and 0 bases at J, with 15 bases in the middle. The CDR3 DNA is TGTGCCAGCAGCCCCTCTTATCAGGGGAGCACAGATACGCAGTATTTT. Protein sequence: CASSPSYQGSTDTQYF.

The chain combines TRBV10-1 with TRBJ2-3; perhaps D is TRBD1 or TRBD2 (5 bases each). CDR1 is WNHNN, CDR2 SYGVQD, per germline (reference sequence). The CDR3 length is 18 residues. V dropped 2 bases and J dropped 2 bases, with 20 bases sitting between them. The CDR3 protein is CASSEDGDLQEFTDTQYF. CDR3 nucleotide sequence: TGCGCCAGCAGTGAGGATGGGGACCTCCAGGAATTCACAGATACGCAGTATTTT.

DNA for the CDR3: TGTGCCAGCAGTTTAGGGACAGTAGGCACAGATACGCAGTATTTT. Amino acid sequence: CASSLGTVGTDTQYF. The chain recombines TRBV28 with TRBJ2-3; 7 bases map to TRBD1. Germline assignment: CDR1 MDHEN and CDR2 SYDVKM. J lost 1 base, V lost 2 bases, and 3 bases had no gene match. The CDR3 runs to 15 residues.